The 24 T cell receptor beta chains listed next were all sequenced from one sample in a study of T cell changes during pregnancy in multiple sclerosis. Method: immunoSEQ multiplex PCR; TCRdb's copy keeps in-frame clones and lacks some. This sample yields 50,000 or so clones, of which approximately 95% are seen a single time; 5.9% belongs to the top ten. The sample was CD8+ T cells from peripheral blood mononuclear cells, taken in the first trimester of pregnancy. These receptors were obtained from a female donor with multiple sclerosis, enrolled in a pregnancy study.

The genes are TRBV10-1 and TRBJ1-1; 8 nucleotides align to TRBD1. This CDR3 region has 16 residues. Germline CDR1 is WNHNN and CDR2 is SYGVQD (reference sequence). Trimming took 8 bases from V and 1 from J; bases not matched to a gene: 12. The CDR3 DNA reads TGCGCCAGCCGACATTTTTCGGGACAGGAGAACACTGAAGCTTTCTTT. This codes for CASRHFSGQENTEAFF.

The CDR3 region is CASSRESPYEQYF. In DNA form, the CDR3 reads TGTGCCAGCAGCCGAGAGTCCCCCTACGAGCAGTACTTC. The chain joins TRBV7-2 to TRBJ2-7, with unresolved D. With 5 bases removed from V and 2 bases from J, the gap between germline ends came to 10 bases. CDR1 is SGHTA and CDR2 is FQGNSA in the germline V gene. The CDR3 is 13 residues long. The whole variable domain, filled in from reference TRBV7-2 and TRBJ2-7, reads GAGVSQSPSNKVTEKGKDVELRCDPISGHTALYWYRQSLGQGLEFLIYFQGNSAPDKSGLPSDRFSAERTGGSVSTLTIQRTQQEDSAVYLCASSRESPYEQYFGPGTRLTVT.

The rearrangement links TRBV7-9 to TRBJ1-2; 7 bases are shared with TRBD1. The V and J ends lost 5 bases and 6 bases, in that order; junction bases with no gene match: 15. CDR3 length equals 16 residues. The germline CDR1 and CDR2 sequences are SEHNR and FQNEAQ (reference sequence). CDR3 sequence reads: CASSHVPGQSFDGYTF. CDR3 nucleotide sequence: TGTGCCAGCAGCCACGTCCCGGGACAGAGTTTCGATGGCTACACCTTC. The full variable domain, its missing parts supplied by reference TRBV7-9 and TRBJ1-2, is DTGVSQNPRHKITKRGQNVTFRCDPISEHNRLYWYRQTLGQGPEFLTYFQNEAQLEKSRLLSDRFSAERPKGSFSTLEIQRTEQGDSAMYLCASSHVPGQSFDGYTFGSGTRLTVV.

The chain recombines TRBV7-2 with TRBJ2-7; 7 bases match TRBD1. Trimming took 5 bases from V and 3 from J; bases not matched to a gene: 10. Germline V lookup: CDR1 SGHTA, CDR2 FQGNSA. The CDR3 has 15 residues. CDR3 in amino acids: CASSPVPGQIYEQYF. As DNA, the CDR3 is TGTGCCAGCAGCCCCGTCCCGGGACAGATCTACGAGCAGTACTTC.

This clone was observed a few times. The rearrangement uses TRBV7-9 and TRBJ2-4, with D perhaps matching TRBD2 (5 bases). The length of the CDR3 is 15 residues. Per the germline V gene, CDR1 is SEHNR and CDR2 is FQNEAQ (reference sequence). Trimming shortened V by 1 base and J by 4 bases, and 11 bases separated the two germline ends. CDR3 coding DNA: TGTGCCAGCAGCTTAGGGGAATCGGGAAAAAACATTCAGTACTTC. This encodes CASSLGESGKNIQYF.

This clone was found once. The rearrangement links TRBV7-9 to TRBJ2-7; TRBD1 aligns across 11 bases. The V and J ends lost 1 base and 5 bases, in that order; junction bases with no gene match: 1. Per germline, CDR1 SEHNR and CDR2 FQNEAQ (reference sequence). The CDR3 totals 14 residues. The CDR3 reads CASSLGTGGNEQYF. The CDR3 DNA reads TGTGCCAGCAGCTTAGGGACAGGGGGCAACGAGCAGTACTTC.

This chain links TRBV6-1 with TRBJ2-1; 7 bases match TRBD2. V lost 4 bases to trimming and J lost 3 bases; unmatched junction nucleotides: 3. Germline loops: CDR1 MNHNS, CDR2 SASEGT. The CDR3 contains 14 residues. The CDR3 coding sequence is TGTGCCAGCAGTGGGCTAGCGGTCTACAATGAGCAGTTCTTC. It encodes CASSGLAVYNEQFF.

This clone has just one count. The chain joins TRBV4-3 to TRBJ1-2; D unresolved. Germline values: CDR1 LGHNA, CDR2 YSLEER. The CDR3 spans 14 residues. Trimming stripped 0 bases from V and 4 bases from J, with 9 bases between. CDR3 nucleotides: TGCGCCAGCAGCCAAGAAGGAGAATCCTATGGCTACACCTTC. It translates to CASSQEGESYGYTF.

CDR3 bases: TGTGCCAGCAGCGTAGGAGGAGTTGACAATGAGCAGTTCTTC. Translated: CASSVGGVDNEQFF. The chain carries TRBV9 and TRBJ2-1, with D hard to call. Looked up from germline, CDR1 is SGDLS and CDR2 is YYNGEE. With 0 bases removed from V and 5 bases from J, the gap between germline ends came to 9 bases. The CDR3 consists of 14 residues. Drawing the rest from reference TRBV9 and TRBJ2-1, the complete variable domain is DSGVTQTPKHLITATGQRVTLRCSPRSGDLSVYWYQQSLDQGLQFLIQYYNGEERAKGNILERFSAQQFPDLHSELNLSSLELGDSALYFCASSVGGVDNEQFFGPGTRLTVL.

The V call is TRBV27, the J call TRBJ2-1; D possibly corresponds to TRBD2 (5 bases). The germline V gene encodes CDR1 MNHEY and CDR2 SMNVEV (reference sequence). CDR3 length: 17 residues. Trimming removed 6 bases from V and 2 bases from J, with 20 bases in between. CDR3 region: CASSSTMGGSPYNEQFF. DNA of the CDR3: TGTGCCAGCAGCTCTACTATGGGTGGGAGCCCCTACAATGAGCAGTTCTTC.

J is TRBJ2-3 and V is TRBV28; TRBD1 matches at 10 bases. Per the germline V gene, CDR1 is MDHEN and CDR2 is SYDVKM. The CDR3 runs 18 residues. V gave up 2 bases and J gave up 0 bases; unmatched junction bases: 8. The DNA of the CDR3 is TGTGCCAGCAGTTTAGAGGGACAGGGGTTTGCTAGCACAGATACGCAGTATTTT. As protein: CASSLEGQGFASTDTQYF.

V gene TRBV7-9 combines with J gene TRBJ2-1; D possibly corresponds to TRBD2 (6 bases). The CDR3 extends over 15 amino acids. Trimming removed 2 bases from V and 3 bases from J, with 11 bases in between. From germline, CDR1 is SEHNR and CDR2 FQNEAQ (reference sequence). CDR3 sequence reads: CASSLSSENYNEQFF. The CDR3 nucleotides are TGTGCCAGCAGCTTATCTAGCGAGAACTACAATGAGCAGTTCTTC.

In nucleotides, the CDR3 is TGTGCCAGCATCCAGTGGGGGGGTACAGATACGCAGTATTTT. It yields the protein CASIQWGGTDTQYF. The V and J genes are TRBV5-4 and TRBJ2-3, with 7 bases aligning to TRBD2. This CDR3 contains 14 residues. In germline, CDR1 is SGHNT, CDR2 YYREEE (reference sequence). V shed 6 bases, J shed 3 bases, and the junction held 7 bases outside the gene matches.

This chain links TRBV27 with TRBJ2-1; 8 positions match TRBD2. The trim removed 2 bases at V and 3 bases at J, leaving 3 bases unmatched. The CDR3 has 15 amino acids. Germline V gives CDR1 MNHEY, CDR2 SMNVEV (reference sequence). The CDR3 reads CASSLAGGGYNEQFF. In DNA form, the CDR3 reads TGTGCCAGCAGTTTAGCGGGAGGAGGCTACAATGAGCAGTTCTTC.

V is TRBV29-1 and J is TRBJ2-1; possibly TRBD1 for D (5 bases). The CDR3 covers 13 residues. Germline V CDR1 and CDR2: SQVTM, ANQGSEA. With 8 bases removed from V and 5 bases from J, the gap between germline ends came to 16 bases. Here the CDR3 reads CSSFRTTNNEQFF. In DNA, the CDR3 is TGCAGCTCTTTCAGGACAACAAACAATGAGCAGTTCTTC.

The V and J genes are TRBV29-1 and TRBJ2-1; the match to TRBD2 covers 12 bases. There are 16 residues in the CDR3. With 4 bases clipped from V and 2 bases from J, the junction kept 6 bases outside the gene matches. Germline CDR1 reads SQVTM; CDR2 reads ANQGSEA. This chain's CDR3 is CSVVRSSGRAYNEQFF. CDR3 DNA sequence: TGCAGCGTTGTAAGGTCTAGCGGGAGGGCCTACAATGAGCAGTTCTTC.

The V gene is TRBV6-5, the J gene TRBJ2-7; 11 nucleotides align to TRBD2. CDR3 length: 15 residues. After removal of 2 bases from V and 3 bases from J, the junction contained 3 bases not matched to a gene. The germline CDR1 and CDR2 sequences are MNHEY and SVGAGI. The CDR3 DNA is TGTGCCAGCAGTTACGGGACTAGCGGTCACTACGAGCAGTACTTC. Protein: CASSYGTSGHYEQYF.

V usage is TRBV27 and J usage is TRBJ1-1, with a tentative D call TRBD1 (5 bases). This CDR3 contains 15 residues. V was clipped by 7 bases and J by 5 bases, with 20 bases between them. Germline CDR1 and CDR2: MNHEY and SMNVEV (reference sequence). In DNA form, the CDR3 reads TGTGCCAGCACCCCTGGTGCGGGGGGTGGGACTGAAGCTTTCTTT. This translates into CASTPGAGGGTEAFF.

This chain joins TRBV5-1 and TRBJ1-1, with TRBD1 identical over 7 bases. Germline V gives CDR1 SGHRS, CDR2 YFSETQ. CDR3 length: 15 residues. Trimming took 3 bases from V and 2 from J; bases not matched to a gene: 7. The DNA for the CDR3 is TGCGCCAGCAGCTCACAAACAGGGGCTAACACTGAAGCTTTCTTT. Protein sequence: CASSSQTGANTEAFF.

Written as DNA, the CDR3 is TGTGCCAGCAGCCGGGACAGGAACTATGGCTACACCTTC. Translated, it gives CASSRDRNYGYTF. The chain links TRBV14 to TRBJ1-2, with 8 bases aligning to TRBD1. The germline V gene encodes CDR1 SGHDN and CDR2 FVKESK. Losses at the gene ends were 4 bases for V and 2 bases for J; bases not matched to a gene: 0. The CDR3 extends over 13 amino acids.

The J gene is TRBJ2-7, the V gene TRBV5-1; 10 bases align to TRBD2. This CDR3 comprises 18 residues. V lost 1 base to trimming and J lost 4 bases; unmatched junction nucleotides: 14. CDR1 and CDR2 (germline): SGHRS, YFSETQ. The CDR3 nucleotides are TGCGCCAGCAGCTTGTCCCTTACCGGGACTAGCGCGTATTACGAGCAGTACTTC. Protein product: CASSLSLTGTSAYYEQYF.

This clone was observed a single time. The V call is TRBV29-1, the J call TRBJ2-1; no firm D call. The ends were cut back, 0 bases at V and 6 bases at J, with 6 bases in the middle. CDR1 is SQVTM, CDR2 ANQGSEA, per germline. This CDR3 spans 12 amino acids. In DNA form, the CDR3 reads TGCAGCGTTGAAGACAGGTTCAATGAGCAGTTCTTC. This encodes CSVEDRFNEQFF.

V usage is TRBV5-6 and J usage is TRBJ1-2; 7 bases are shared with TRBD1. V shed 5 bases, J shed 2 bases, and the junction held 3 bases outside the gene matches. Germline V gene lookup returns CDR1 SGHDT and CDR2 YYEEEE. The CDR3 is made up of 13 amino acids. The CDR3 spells CASRQQGNYGYTF. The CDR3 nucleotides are TGTGCCAGCAGACAACAGGGGAACTATGGCTACACCTTC. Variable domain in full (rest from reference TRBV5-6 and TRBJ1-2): DAGVTQSPTHLIKTRGQQVTLRCSPKSGHDTVSWYQQALGQGPQFIFQYYEEEERQRGNFPDRFSGHQFPNYSSELNVNALLLGDSALYLCASRQQGNYGYTFGSGTRLTVV.

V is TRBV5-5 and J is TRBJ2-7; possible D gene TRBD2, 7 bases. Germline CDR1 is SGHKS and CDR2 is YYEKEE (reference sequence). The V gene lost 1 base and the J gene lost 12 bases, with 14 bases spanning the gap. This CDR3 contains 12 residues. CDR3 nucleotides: TGTGCCAGCAGCTTGCTTAACAGGGAGGGGTACTTC. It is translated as CASSLLNREGYF.